This is a list of T cell receptor beta chains from one sample in a study of T cells after yellow fever vaccination. Using its own MiXCR run on the 5' RACE reads, TCRdb lists one record per CDR3 protein. Of about 85,000 distinct CDR3 sequences listed, roughly 13% are singletons. The specimen was CD8+ T cells not binding an NS4B(214-222) dextramer, sorted from PBMCs, collected approximately 22 days after the first yellow fever vaccination. The receptors were gathered from a man aged 18 to 35 who received the YFV17D yellow fever vaccine. The CDR3 runs from the conserved cysteine through the conserved F or W. A D gene is named only where the DNA matches it firmly. The size of a clone is reported for some rows only, either as once, few or many, or as a class for expanded clones.

many	TRBD2	TRBV3-1	TRBJ2-3	CASSQDPPSGVSDTQYF	TGTGCCAGCAGCCAAGATCCCCCTAGCGGGGTTTCAGATACGCAGTATTTT
many	-	TRBV11-3	TRBJ2-2	CASSFGAGPTGELFF	TGTGCCAGCAGCTTTGGGGCGGGTCCGACCGGGGAGCTGTTTTTT
few	-	TRBV29-1	TRBJ1-5	CSVVLDSSNQPQHF	TGCAGCGTTGTTCTGGACAGTAGCAATCAGCCCCAGCATTTT
few	-	TRBV10-3	TRBJ2-1	CAIRTGRGNEQFF	TGTGCCATCAGGACCGGGAGAGGGAATGAGCAGTTCTTC
few	TRBD2	TRBV4-1	TRBJ2-5	CASSQALAGEETQYF	TGCGCCAGCAGCCAAGCTCTAGCGGGGGAAGAGACCCAGTACTTC
few	TRBD1	TRBV4-3	TRBJ2-7	CASSQGGQGTYEQYF	TGCGCCAGCAGCCAGGGGGGACAGGGAACCTACGAGCAGTACTTC
few	TRBD2	TRBV12-3/TRBV12-4	TRBJ2-1	CASTLAGGNEQFF	TGTGCCAGCACTCTGGCGGGGGGAAATGAGCAGTTCTTC
-	TRBD2	TRBV6-5	TRBJ2-1	CASSFRTSGGFYNEQFF	TGTGCCAGCAGTTTCCGGACTAGCGGGGGTTTCTACAATGAGCAGTTCTTC
few	TRBD1	TRBV7-9	TRBJ2-3	CASSFRGRSTDTQYF	TGTGCCAGCAGCTTCAGGGGGCGAAGCACAGATACGCAGTATTTT
many	-	TRBV7-6	TRBJ1-4	CASTRFRKGTREKLFF	TGTGCCAGCACTCGTTTTCGGAAGGGTACGAGAGAAAAACTGTTTTTT
-	-	TRBV4-2	TRBJ1-4	CASSQGDFLQEKLFF	TGTGCCAGCAGCCAAGGGGACTTCCTACAGGAAAAACTGTTTTTT
medium-sized	-	TRBV30	TRBJ2-7	CAWSVQVQYEQYF	TGTGCCTGGAGTGTACAGGTCCAGTACGAGCAGTACTTC
-	TRBD1	TRBV28	TRBJ1-1	CASSLQTGPSFF	TGTGCCAGCAGTCTACAGACAGGGCCATCTTTCTTT
-	TRBD2	TRBV3-1	TRBJ2-5	CASSHLTSGDQETQYF	TGTGCCAGCAGCCATCTGACTAGCGGAGACCAAGAGACCCAGTACTTC
-	-	TRBV5-5	TRBJ2-3	CASSLLRGYSSTDTQYF	TGTGCCAGCAGCTTGCTGAGGGGCTACTCTAGCACAGATACGCAGTATTTT
-	TRBD2	TRBV7-6	TRBJ2-5	CASSPTPSGVPYQETQYF	TGTGCCAGCAGCCCCACCCCTAGCGGGGTACCGTACCAAGAGACCCAGTACTTC
-	-	TRBV9	TRBJ2-7	CASSVGPPGRFEQYF	TGTGCCAGCAGCGTAGGACCCCCAGGGAGGTTCGAGCAGTACTTC
-	-	TRBV4-3	TRBJ1-5	CASSQDWGGNQPQHF	TGCGCCAGCAGCCAAGATTGGGGAGGGAATCAGCCCCAGCATTTT
few	-	TRBV4-1	TRBJ2-1	CASSTRTGGINEQFF	TGCGCCAGCAGCACCCGGACTGGGGGGATTAATGAGCAGTTCTTC
-	TRBD2	TRBV4-2	TRBJ2-1	CASSQDLAGGPNEQFF	TGTGCCAGCAGCCAAGACCTAGCGGGGGGCCCCAATGAGCAGTTCTTC
once	-	TRBV29-1	TRBJ1-5	CSVAFGTNQPQHF	TGCAGCGTTGCATTCGGGACCAATCAGCCCCAGCATTTT
-	-	TRBV4-2	TRBJ2-3	CASSHPADTQYF	TGTGCCAGCAGCCACCCTGCGGATACGCAGTATTTT
few	-	TRBV5-6	TRBJ2-5	CASSLARASRSGGETQYF	TGTGCCAGCAGCTTGGCCAGGGCATCACGGTCGGGTGGAGAGACCCAGTACTTC
many	TRBD1	TRBV7-9	TRBJ1-5	CASSSTGDNQPQHF	TGTGCCAGCAGCTCCACAGGGGATAATCAGCCCCAGCATTTT
-	-	TRBV5-4	TRBJ1-1	CASRLGGNTEAFF	TGTGCCAGCAGACTTGGGGGGAACACTGAAGCTTTCTTT
-	TRBD1	TRBV19	TRBJ2-1	CASSWTGQGTYNEQFF	TGTGCCAGTAGTTGGACGGGACAGGGAACCTACAATGAGCAGTTCTTC
few	-	TRBV7-2	TRBJ2-1	CASSFFGAGEQFF	TGTGCCAGCAGCTTTTTCGGGGCGGGTGAGCAGTTCTTC
few	-	TRBV6-5	TRBJ2-1	CASSNSQAGEQFF	TGTGCCAGCAGTAACTCCCAGGCGGGGGAGCAGTTCTTC
many	-	TRBV29-1	TRBJ2-1	CSVGMTGNNEQFF	TGCAGCGTTGGAATGACAGGAAACAATGAGCAGTTCTTC